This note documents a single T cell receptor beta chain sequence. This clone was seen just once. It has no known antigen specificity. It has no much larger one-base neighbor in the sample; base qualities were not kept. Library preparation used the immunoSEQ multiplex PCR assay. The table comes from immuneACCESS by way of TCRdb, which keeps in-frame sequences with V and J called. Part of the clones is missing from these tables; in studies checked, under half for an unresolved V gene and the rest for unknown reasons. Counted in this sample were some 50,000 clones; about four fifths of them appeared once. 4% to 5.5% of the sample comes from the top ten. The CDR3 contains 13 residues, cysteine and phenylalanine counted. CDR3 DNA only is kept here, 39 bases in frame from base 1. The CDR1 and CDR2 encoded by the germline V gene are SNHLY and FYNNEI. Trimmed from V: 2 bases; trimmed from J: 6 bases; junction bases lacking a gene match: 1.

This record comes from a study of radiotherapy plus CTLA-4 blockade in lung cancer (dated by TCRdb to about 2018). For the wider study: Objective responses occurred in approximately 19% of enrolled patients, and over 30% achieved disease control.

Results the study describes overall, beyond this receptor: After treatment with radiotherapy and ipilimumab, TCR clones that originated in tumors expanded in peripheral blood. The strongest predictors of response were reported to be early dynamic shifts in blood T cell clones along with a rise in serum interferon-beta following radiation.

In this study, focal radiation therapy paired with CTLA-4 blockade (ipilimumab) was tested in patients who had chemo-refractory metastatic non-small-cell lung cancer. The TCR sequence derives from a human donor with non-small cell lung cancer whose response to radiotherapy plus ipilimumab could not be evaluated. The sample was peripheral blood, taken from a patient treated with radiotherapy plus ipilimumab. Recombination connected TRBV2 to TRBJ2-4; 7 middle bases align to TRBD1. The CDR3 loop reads CASSERGLNIQYF. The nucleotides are TGTGCCAGCAGTGAAAGGGGGCTAAACATTCAGTACTTC. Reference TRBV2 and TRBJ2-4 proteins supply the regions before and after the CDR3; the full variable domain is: EPEVTQTPSHQVTQMGQEVILRCVPISNHLYFYWYRQILGQKVEFLVSFYNNEISEKSEIFDDQFSVERPDGSNFTLKIRSTKLEDSAMYFCASSERGLNIQYFGAGTRLSVL.